This is a list of T cell receptor beta chains from one sample in a study of PD-1 blockade in classical Hodgkin lymphoma. Only in-frame clones appear in the TCRdb table, and some are missing; sequencing was by immunoSEQ multiplex PCR. This sample has about 40,000 clones, with around 71% found just once. The sample consisted of peripheral blood mononuclear cells (PBMCs), taken at baseline. The receptor set was obtained from a human donor with classical Hodgkin lymphoma. The CDR3 runs from the conserved cysteine through the conserved F or W. The order of the fields is D gene, V gene, clone size, J gene, CDR3 protein, CDR3 DNA. D genes are given only for firm matches. Size values are once, few and many counts, or a class for expanded clones, and some rows have none.

.,TRBV5-5,once,TRBJ2-1,CASSFGSYNEQFF,TGTGCCAGCAGCTTCGGGAGCTACAATGAGCAGTTCTTC
TRBD2,TRBV30,.,TRBJ2-1,CAWVSSGGGYNEQFF,TGTGCCTGGGTCAGCAGCGGGGGGGGATACAATGAGCAGTTCTTC
.,TRBV7-2,.,TRBJ2-5,CASSLARGQETQYF,TGTGCCAGCAGCTTAGCTAGGGGGCAAGAGACCCAGTACTTC
.,TRBV5-6,.,TRBJ2-4,CASSLAFEGAKNIQYF,TGTGCCAGCAGCTTGGCTTTTGAGGGAGCCAAAAACATTCAGTACTTC
TRBD1,TRBV29-1,.,TRBJ2-7,CSVEVPGQGATYEQYF,TGCAGCGTTGAAGTACCGGGACAGGGGGCGACCTACGAGCAGTACTTC
TRBD2,TRBV9,.,TRBJ2-7,CASSTSGGTYEQYF,TGTGCCAGCAGCACTAGCGGGGGGACCTACGAGCAGTACTTC
.,TRBV30,.,TRBJ2-1,CAWRVSGVKFF,TGTGCCTGGAGAGTCTCCGGAGTCAAGTTCTTC
TRBD1,TRBV4-2,.,TRBJ2-1,CASSQDPLTGGVGDEQFF,TGTGCCAGCAGCCAAGATCCCCTGACAGGGGGAGTCGGAGATGAGCAGTTCTTC
TRBD1,TRBV9,.,TRBJ2-7,CASSPGTAASEQYF,TGTGCCAGCAGCCCCGGGACAGCCGCCTCCGAGCAGTACTTC
.,TRBV28,.,TRBJ2-5,CASSFQGAETQYF,TGTGCCAGCAGTTTCCAGGGTGCCGAGACCCAGTACTTC
TRBD2,TRBV7-3,.,TRBJ2-2,CASGRAGTGELFF,TGTGCCAGCGGGAGGGCTGGGACCGGGGAGCTGTTTTTT
.,TRBV5-5,.,TRBJ2-3,CASSPAGGTDTDTQYF,TGTGCCAGCAGCCCTGCCGGGGGGACAGACACAGATACGCAGTATTTT
.,TRBV9,.,TRBJ2-7,CASSVASFSEQYF,TGTGCCAGCAGCGTAGCGAGCTTCAGCGAGCAGTACTTC
TRBD2,TRBV7-8,.,TRBJ2-1,CASTQIAGGGYEQFF,TGTGCCAGCACCCAAATAGCGGGAGGGGGCTATGAGCAGTTCTTC
.,TRBV7-9,.,TRBJ2-2,CASNPLDRPNTGELFF,TGTGCCAGCAACCCGCTGGACAGACCGAACACCGGGGAGCTGTTTTTT
.,TRBV14,.,TRBJ2-3,CASSQNVYTDTQYF,TGTGCCAGCAGCCAAAACGTTTACACAGATACGCAGTATTTT
.,TRBV9,.,TRBJ2-2,CASSDSIGTSNTGELFF,TGTGCCAGCAGCGATTCCATCGGAACTTCGAACACCGGGGAGCTGTTTTTT
.,TRBV18,.,TRBJ2-7,CASSPPVGGYEQYF,TGTGCCAGCTCACCACCAGTTGGGGGCTACGAGCAGTACTTC
.,TRBV6-5,.,TRBJ1-1,CASSTLGNTEAFF,TGTGCCAGCAGTACTCTGGGGAACACTGAAGCTTTCTTT
.,TRBV5-3,once,TRBJ2-7,CARSLGLACSYEQYF,TGTGCCAGAAGCCTGGGCCTAGCTTGTTCTTACGAGCAGTACTTC
.,TRBV30,.,TRBJ2-7,CAWSVPGVGEQYF,TGTGCCTGGAGTGTACCGGGAGTGGGCGAGCAGTACTTC
.,TRBV9,.,TRBJ1-2,CASSPGDYYGYTF,TGTGCCAGCAGCCCGGGGGATTACTATGGCTACACCTTC
.,TRBV7-6,once,TRBJ2-7,CASSPPGTSYEQYF,TGTGCCAGCAGCCCGCCCGGGACTTCATACGAGCAGTACTTC